This T cell receptor beta chain originates from a study of T cell responses to AZD1222 COVID-19 vaccine (dated by TCRdb to the early 2020s). With regard to the full study: TCR sequencing covered 233 trial participants: 207 given two doses of AZD1222 and 26 given two doses of MenACWY control vaccine. Trial participants were enrolled by age into subgroups of 18-55, 56-69 and 70-plus years, and about 150, 27 and 61 TCR-sequenced participants, respectively, were included in these subgroups. Study-level results and caveats: Participants were mostly white British and included more females than males, and it was suggested by the authors that clonal diversity may have been underestimated. A significant rise in spike-specific TCR breadth and depth was observed after two AZD1222 doses relative to day 0 and relative to MenACWY recipients. No day 14 peak-response samples were available, so repertoires were characterized only after the peak T cell response. CD4 TCRs associated with the vaccine covered the entire spike protein, and the dominant responses were in regions 160-218 and 743-854. In the small 56-69-year group, the increase in depth fell short of significance, most likely because of low power. Only five to seven AZD1222 recipients were SARS-CoV-2 seropositive at baseline, limiting conclusions about previously exposed vaccinees. Nearly half of unique spike-specific TCRs reportedly recognized epitopes outside regions mutated in the B.1.351 and B.1.1.7 variants.

Notes on this clone: No antigen is known for it. The sample holds no much larger clone one base away, and base qualities are not on file.

The CDR3 regions of human TCRbeta chains were analyzed by immunosequencing. From the authors' description of their analysis: Repertoire TCRs were checked for matches against a reference library of SARS-CoV-2-specific TCRs that had been generated using the MIRA antigen-specificity platform. Breadth was defined as the fraction of unique TCRs that were SARS-CoV-2-associated, and depth was defined as the fraction of total T cells that were SARS-CoV-2-associated. Each spike-specific TCR was assigned to its reactive spike region and to a CD4 or CD8 class using the MIRA data. Log10-transformed breadth and depth values were compared by one-way ANOVA with Sidak's multiple comparisons tests. TCRdb obtained this table from immuneACCESS and retained in-frame rearrangements with V and J assigned. These tables miss some clones; where compared with another copy, unresolved V genes account for less than half of the shortfall, and the remainder is unexplained. The V and J calls and clone size were taken over from that table, and D and trimming were inferred from the DNA. For this sample there are 150,000 or so clones; approximately 91% appear just once. About 4% of the sample is taken by the ten largest.

From its cysteine to its phenylalanine, the CDR3 spans 17 amino acids. Only CDR3 DNA remains: 51 bases, in frame from the first base. V is pared back by 0 bases and J by 0 bases, with 12 bases lying between the germline termini. Looking up the germline V gene (reference sequence) yields CDR1 PRHDT and CDR2 FYEKMQ. Read against the paper, the sample's time point label means: about 28 days (+/-7) after the second vaccine dose. AZD1222 recipients with second doses at about 4 weeks or about 12 weeks were pooled, because spike-specific TCR depth and breadth did not differ between schedules. The vaccinee samples were drawn from two UK trials, COV001 and COV002, one of which was a single-blind randomized controlled phase 2/3 trial testing AZD1222 (ChAdOx1 nCoV-19) in healthy adults. Trial participant PBMC samples were collected at day 0 and day 28 after the second dose for TCRbeta chain sequencing.

The V gene is TRBV13 and the J gene is TRBJ2-1; the D segment cannot be called with confidence. The input for sequencing was peripheral blood, taken 28 days after the second AZD1222 dose. The clonotype comes from an adult who received the AZD1222 COVID-19 vaccine. At the DNA level, the sequence is TGTGCCAGCAGCTTAGGGGGCCCAGCTAGCTCCTACAATGAGCAGTTCTTC. This is translated as CASSLGGPASSYNEQFF.